This T cell receptor beta chain came from a study of metastatic and nonmetastatic thyroid tumors. Study in general: Malignant thyroid and benign thyroid patients provided blood and tumor or nodule tissue whose repertoires were compared. Study-wide results and caveats: TCR beta diversity was reportedly significantly higher in malignant thyroid tumors than benign nodules, in blood and tumor.

Per the original methods: The study took CDR3 differences across clinicopathological groups and made a distant-metastasis classifier for papillary thyroid cancer from them. TCRdb re-called clones via MiXCR from the PCR reads. The V and J calls here are based on TCRdb, not the publication. This table holds about 5,300 clones, over 30% found once. For this clone: Its antigen is unidentified.

The length of the CDR3 is 13 residues. From germline, CDR1 is MDHEN and CDR2 SYDVKM. V dropped 4 bases and J dropped 7; count of bases not matched to a gene: 4. There were no patients who had received any treatment before thyroid surgery. This rearrangement joins TRBV28 to TRBJ1-2; 9 positions agree with TRBD1. The sample taken for sequencing was adjacent normal tissue. This receptor was taken from a female donor with papillary thyroid cancer or a benign thyroid nodule (not recorded which). Some clones in this sample may be carry-over from other donors' samples. The CDR3 region is CASSSGTGPGYTF. The DNA for the CDR3 is TGTGCCAGCAGTTCGGGGACAGGGCCTGGCTACACCTTC.